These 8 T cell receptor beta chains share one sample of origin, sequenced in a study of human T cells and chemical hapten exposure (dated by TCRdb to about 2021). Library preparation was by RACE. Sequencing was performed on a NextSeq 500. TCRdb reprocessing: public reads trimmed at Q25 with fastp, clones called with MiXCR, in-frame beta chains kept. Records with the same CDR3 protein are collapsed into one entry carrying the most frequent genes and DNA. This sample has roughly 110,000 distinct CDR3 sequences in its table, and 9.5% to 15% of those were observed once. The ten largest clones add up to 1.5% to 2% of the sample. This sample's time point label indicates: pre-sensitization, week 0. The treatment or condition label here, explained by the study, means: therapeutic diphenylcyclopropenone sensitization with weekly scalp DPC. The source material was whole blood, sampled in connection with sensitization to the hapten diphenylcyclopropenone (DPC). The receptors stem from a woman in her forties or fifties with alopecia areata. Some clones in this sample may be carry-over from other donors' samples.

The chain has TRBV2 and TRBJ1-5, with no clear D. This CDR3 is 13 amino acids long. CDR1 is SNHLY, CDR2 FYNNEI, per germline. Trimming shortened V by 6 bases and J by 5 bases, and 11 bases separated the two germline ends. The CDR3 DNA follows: TGTGCCAGCAGGAGCTATGAGGATCAGCCCCAGCATTTT. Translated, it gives CASRSYEDQPQHF.

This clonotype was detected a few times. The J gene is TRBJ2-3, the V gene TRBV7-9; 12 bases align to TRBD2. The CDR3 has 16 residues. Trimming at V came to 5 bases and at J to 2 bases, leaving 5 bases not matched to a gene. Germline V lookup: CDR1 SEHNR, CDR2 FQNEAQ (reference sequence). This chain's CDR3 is CASSPRLAGDTDTQYF. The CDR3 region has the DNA TGTGCCAGCAGCCCTCGACTAGCGGGGGACACAGATACGCAGTATTTT.

For the CDR3, the DNA is TGTGCCAGCAGCCCGCACAAGAACACTGAAGCTTTCTTT. It yields the protein CASSPHKNTEAFF. The rearrangement uses TRBV11-1 and TRBJ1-1, with no clear D. The germline CDR1 and CDR2 sequences are SGHAT and FQDESV (reference sequence). The V end lost 5 bases, the J end lost 1 base, and 8 bases lay between the germline ends. The CDR3 extends over 13 amino acids.

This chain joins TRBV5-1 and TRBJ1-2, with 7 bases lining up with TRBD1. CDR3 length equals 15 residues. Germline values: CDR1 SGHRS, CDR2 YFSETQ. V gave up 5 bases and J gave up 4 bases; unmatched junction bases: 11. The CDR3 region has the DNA TGCGCCAGCAGACCAGGGGGTCCAGGAAGCTATGGCTACACCTTC. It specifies CASRPGGPGSYGYTF.

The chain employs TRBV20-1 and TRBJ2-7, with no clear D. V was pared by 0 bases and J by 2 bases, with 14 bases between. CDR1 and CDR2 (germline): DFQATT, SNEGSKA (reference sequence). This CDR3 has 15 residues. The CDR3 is CSARDEGRIAYEQYF. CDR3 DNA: TGCAGTGCTAGAGATGAAGGCAGGATAGCCTACGAGCAGTACTTC.

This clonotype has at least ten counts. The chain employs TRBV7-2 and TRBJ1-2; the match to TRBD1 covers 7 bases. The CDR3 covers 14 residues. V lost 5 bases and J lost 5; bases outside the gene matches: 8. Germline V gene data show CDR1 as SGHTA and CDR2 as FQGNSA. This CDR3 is CASSLEQGIYGYTF. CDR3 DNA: TGTGCCAGCAGCCTCGAACAGGGGATATATGGCTACACCTTC.

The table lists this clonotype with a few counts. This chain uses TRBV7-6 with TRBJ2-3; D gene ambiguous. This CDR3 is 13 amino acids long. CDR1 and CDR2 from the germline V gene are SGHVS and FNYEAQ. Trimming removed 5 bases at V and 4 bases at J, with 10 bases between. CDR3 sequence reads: CASSAQSADTQYF. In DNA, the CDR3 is TGTGCCAGCAGCGCCCAGAGTGCAGATACGCAGTATTTT.

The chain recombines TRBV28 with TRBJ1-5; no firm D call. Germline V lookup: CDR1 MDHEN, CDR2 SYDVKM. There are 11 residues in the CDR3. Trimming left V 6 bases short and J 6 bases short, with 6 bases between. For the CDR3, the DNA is TGTGCCAGCAGCCTCACTCAGCCCCAGCATTTT. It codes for CASSLTQPQHF.